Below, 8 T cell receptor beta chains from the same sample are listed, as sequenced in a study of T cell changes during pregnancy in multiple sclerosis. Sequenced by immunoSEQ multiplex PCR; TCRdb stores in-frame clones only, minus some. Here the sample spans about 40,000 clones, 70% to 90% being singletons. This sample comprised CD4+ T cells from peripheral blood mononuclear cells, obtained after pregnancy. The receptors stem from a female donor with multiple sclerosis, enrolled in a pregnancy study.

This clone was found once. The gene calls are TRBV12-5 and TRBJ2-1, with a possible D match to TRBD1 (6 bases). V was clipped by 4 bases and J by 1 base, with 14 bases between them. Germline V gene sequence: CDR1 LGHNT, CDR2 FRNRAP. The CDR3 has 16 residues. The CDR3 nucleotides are TGTGCTAGTGGTTCCTCTCGACAGGATTCCTACAATGAGCAGTTCTTC. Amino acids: CASGSSRQDSYNEQFF.

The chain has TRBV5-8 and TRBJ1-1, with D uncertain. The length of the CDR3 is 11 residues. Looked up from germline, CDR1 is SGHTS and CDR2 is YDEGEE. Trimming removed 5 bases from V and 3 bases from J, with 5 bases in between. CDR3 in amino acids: CASRYYTEAFF. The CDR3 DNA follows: TGTGCCAGCAGATACTACACTGAAGCTTTCTTT. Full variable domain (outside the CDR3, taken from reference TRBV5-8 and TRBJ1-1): EAGVTQSPTHLIKTRGQQATLRCSPISGHTSVYWYQQALGLGLQFLLWYDEGEERNRGNFPPRFSGRQFPNYSSELNVNALELEDSALYLCASRYYTEAFFGQGTRLTVV.

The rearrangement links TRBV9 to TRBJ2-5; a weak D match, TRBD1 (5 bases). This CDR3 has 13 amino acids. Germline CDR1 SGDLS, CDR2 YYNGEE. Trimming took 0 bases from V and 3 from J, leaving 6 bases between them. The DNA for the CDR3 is TGTGCCAGCAGCGTAGAGACAGAAGAGACCCAGTACTTC. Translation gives CASSVETEETQYF. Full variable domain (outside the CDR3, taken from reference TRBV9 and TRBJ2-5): DSGVTQTPKHLITATGQRVTLRCSPRSGDLSVYWYQQSLDQGLQFLIQYYNGEERAKGNILERFSAQQFPDLHSELNLSSLELGDSALYFCASSVETEETQYFGPGTRLLVL.

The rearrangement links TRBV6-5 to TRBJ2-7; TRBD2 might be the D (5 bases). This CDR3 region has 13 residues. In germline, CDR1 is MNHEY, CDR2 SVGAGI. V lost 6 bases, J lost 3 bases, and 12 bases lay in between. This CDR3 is CASSKDWLYEQYF. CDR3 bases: TGTGCCAGCAGCAAGGACTGGCTCTACGAGCAGTACTTC.

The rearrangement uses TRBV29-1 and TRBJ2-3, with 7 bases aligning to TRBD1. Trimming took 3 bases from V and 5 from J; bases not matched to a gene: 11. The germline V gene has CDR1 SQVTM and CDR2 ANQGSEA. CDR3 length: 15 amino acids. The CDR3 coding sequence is TGCAGCGTTGAGGGCCAAGGGGGCGCGGGAGATACGCAGTATTTT. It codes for CSVEGQGGAGDTQYF.

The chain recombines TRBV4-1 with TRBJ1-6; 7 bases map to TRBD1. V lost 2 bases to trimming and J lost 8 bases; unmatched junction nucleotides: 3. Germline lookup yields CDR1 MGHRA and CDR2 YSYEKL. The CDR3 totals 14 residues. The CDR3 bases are TGCGCCAGCAGCCAAAGGACAGGTGATTCACCCCTCCACTTT. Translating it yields CASSQRTGDSPLHF.

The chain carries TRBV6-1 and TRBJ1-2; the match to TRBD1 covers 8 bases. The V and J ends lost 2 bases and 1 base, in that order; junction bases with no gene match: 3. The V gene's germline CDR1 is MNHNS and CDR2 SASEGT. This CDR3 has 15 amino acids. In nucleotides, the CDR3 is TGTGCCAGCAGTGAAAACAGGGGGAATAACTATGGCTACACCTTC. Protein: CASSENRGNNYGYTF.

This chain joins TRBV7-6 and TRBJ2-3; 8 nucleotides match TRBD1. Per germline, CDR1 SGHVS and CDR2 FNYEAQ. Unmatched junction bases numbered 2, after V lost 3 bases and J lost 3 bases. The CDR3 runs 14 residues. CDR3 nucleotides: TGTGCCAGCAGCTTTGGACAGGGTACAGATACGCAGTATTTT. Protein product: CASSFGQGTDTQYF.